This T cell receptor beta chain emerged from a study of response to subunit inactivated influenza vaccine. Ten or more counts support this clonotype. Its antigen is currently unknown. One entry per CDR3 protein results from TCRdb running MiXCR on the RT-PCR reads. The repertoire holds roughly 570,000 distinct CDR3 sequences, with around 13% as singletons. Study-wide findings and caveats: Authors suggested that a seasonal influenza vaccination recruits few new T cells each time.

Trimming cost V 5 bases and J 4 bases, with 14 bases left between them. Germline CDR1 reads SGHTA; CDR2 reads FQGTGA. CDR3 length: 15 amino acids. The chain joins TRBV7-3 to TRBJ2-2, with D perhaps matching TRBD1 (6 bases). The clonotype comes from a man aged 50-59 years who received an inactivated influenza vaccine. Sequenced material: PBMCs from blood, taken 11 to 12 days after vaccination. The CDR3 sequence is CASSKGGISTGELFF. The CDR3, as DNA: TGTGCCAGCAGCAAAGGGGGTATTTCCACCGGGGAGCTGTTTTTT.